Presented here are 25 T cell receptor beta chains from one specimen sequenced in a study of identical twins. TCRdb fed the 5' RACE reads into MiXCR, producing one record per CDR3 protein. The table shows fewer than 900,000 distinct CDR3 sequences, with less than 25% occurring only once. The same data also contributed to another study, on T cells expressing NK-cell markers.

Sequencing was performed on PBMCs. The receptor set was obtained from a woman between 18 and 29 years old in good health.

The rearrangement joins TRBV7-2 to TRBJ2-1, with 7 bases identical to TRBD1. From germline, CDR1 is SGHTA and CDR2 FQGNSA. Trimming cost V 7 bases and J 9 bases; bases outside gene matches: 12. This CDR3 has 14 residues. CDR3 DNA sequence: TGTGCCAGCACCCGTCAGCGACAGGGAATTGAGCAGTTCTTC. It translates to CASTRQRQGIEQFF. Drawing the rest from reference TRBV7-2 and TRBJ2-1, the complete variable domain is GAGVSQSPSNKVTEKGKDVELRCDPISGHTALYWYRQSLGQGLEFLIYFQGNSAPDKSGLPSDRFSAERTGGSVSTLTIQRTQQEDSAVYLCASTRQRQGIEQFFGPGTRLTVL.

The table lists this clonotype with a few counts. V and J are TRBV12-3 or TRBV12-4 and TRBJ2-5; perhaps TRBD2 as D (7 bases). The V end lost 6 bases, the J end lost 5 bases, and 19 bases lay between the germline ends. This CDR3 contains 15 residues. The DNA for the CDR3 is TGTGCCAGCAGCCCCCGGGGGGCTTTTCGGGAGACCCAGTACTTC. Translated, it gives CASSPRGAFRETQYF.

The V gene is TRBV10-3, the J gene TRBJ2-3, with TRBD1 as a possible D gene (6 bases). Germline CDR1 reads ENHRY; CDR2 reads SYGVKD. V lost 0 bases, J lost 0 bases, and 10 bases lay in between. This CDR3 contains 16 residues. The CDR3 sequence is CAISESGTPSTDTQYF. DNA for the CDR3: TGTGCCATCAGTGAGTCGGGGACACCGAGCACAGATACGCAGTATTTT.

The chain carries TRBV20-1 and TRBJ1-2; TRBD1 aligns across 9 bases. Looked up from germline, CDR1 is DFQATT and CDR2 is SNEGSKA (reference sequence). This CDR3 spans 16 amino acids. V trimming: 1 base; J trimming: 6 bases; junction bases outside the gene matches: 12. CDR3 loop: CSARVTGTGIMNGYTF. CDR3 nucleotides: TGCAGTGCTAGAGTAACCGGGACAGGGATAATGAATGGCTACACCTTC.

This clonotype showed up many times. CDR3 nucleotide sequence: TGTGCCAGCAGTTTCCCCGGACGAGGCTACACCTTC. This encodes CASSFPGRGYTF. The V and J genes are TRBV12-3 or TRBV12-4 and TRBJ1-2, with D hard to call. The CDR3 is 12 residues long. Deletions cut 3 bases from V and 8 bases from J, with 10 bases between.

This clonotype was observed at least ten times. The chain couples TRBV7-2 to TRBJ2-1, with TRBD2 identical over 7 bases. J lost 0 bases, V lost 5 bases, and 7 bases had no gene match. Germline-derived CDR1 and CDR2 are SGHTA and FQGNSA. This CDR3 contains 16 residues. Here the CDR3 DNA reads TGTGCCAGCAGCCGAAGCGGGACCAGCTCCTACAATGAGCAGTTCTTC. This gives the protein CASSRSGTSSYNEQFF.

This clonotype was counted between two and nine times. The rearrangement links TRBV27 to TRBJ2-3; no reliable D call. The CDR3 loop spans 14 amino acids. V gave up 5 bases and J gave up 3 bases, with 12 bases separating them. Germline V gene data show CDR1 as MNHEY and CDR2 as SMNVEV (reference sequence). The CDR3 DNA reads TGTGCCAGCAGTCTGAACCCGCGAACAGATACGCAGTATTTT. It specifies CASSLNPRTDTQYF.

This clonotype was found a few times. This chain joins TRBV20-1 and TRBJ2-2; D is unclear. Per the germline V gene, CDR1 is DFQATT and CDR2 is SNEGSKA (reference sequence). V was pared by 0 bases and J by 3 bases, with 5 bases between. The CDR3 totals 13 residues. CDR3 bases: TGCAGTGCTAGAGATTCGGACACCGGGGAGCTGTTTTTT. Protein sequence: CSARDSDTGELFF.

The V and J genes are TRBV5-1 and TRBJ2-7, with TRBD2 as a possible D gene (5 bases). The CDR3 has 13 amino acids. Looked up from germline, CDR1 is SGHRS and CDR2 is YFSETQ. Trimming left V 2 bases short and J 5 bases short, with 11 bases between. CDR3 nucleotide sequence: TGCGCCAGCAGCTTCTTGCGGGCGAACGAGCAGTACTTC. Translation gives CASSFLRANEQYF.

This clonotype was observed a few times. The chain links TRBV7-2 to TRBJ2-1; no firm D call. The germline CDR1 and CDR2 sequences are SGHTA and FQGNSA. Trimming removed 2 bases at V and 14 bases at J, with 13 bases between. The CDR3 totals 12 residues. The CDR3 region has the DNA TGTGCCAGCAGCTTAAATGAGTACAGCAAGTTCTTC. Translation gives CASSLNEYSKFF.

The chain uses TRBV9 and TRBJ2-3; 9 bases line up with TRBD2. The germline gives CDR1 SGDLS, CDR2 YYNGEE. The V and J ends lost 3 bases and 0 bases, in that order; junction bases with no gene match: 5. The CDR3 has 16 residues. DNA for the CDR3: TGTGCCAGCAGCGGAGAGCGGGGGGCCAGCACAGATACGCAGTATTTT. This codes for CASSGERGASTDTQYF.

V and J are TRBV7-9 and TRBJ1-4, with TRBD1 identical over 7 bases. The CDR3 totals 16 residues. The V segment lost 5 bases and the J segment 5 bases; nucleotides outside the gene matches: 11. The germline gives CDR1 SEHNR, CDR2 FQNEAQ (reference sequence). CDR3 amino acids: CASSTRQGPPNEKLFF. CDR3 in DNA: TGTGCCAGCAGCACCCGACAGGGACCGCCGAATGAAAAACTGTTTTTT. Supplemented by reference TRBV7-9 and TRBJ1-4, the full variable domain reads DTGVSQNPRHKITKRGQNVTFRCDPISEHNRLYWYRQTLGQGPEFLTYFQNEAQLEKSRLLSDRFSAERPKGSFSTLEIQRTEQGDSAMYLCASSTRQGPPNEKLFFGSGTQLSVL.

There are many counts of this clonotype. This chain uses TRBV25-1 with TRBJ2-2, with a tentative D call TRBD1 (5 bases). The CDR3 is made up of 15 amino acids. V lost 7 bases to trimming and J lost 0 bases, with 12 bases between them. Germline V gives CDR1 MGHDK, CDR2 SYGVNS. CDR3 sequence (DNA): TGTGCCAGCATGGCTAGGACAACGAACACCGGGGAGCTGTTTTTT. Translating gives CASMARTTNTGELFF. The full variable domain, completed using reference TRBV25-1 and TRBJ2-2, is EADIYQTPRYLVIGTGKKITLECSQTMGHDKMYWYQQDPGMELHLIHYSYGVNSTEKGDLSSESTVSRIRTEHFPLTLESARPSHTSQYLCASMARTTNTGELFFGEGSRLTVL.

As for this clonotype: A much more abundant neighbour one base away suggests this may be a read error. The CDR3 region has the DNA TGCAGTTCTAGTTCCCCCGGGGGCTACGAGCAGTACTTC. Its translation is CSSSSPGGYEQYF. The chain is built from TRBV20-1 and TRBJ2-7; possible D gene TRBD2, 6 bases. Germline CDR1 reads DFQATT; CDR2 reads SNEGSKA (reference sequence). CDR3 size: 13 residues.

Comments on this clonotype: It may be a read error: a sequence one base away is much more abundant. The V gene is TRBV6-2 or TRBV6-3, the J gene TRBJ2-3; 8 bases fit TRBD2. The germline V gene has CDR1 MNHEY and CDR2 SVGEGT. Unmatched junction bases numbered 21, after V lost 6 bases and J lost 7 bases. The CDR3 covers 18 residues. CDR3 DNA sequence: TGTGCCAGCAGCGTGACCGGTGTCGGAGCGGGAGAAGTATATACGCAGTATTTT. This sequence encodes CASSVTGVGAGEVYTQYF.

The table lists this clonotype with a few counts. The V call is TRBV30, the J call TRBJ2-3, with D maybe TRBD1 (5 bases). Germline CDR1 reads GTSNPN; CDR2 reads SVGIG (reference sequence). Trimming took off 0 bases at V and 5 bases at J, with 9 bases between the two ends. The CDR3 runs 13 residues. CDR3 loop: CAWSVLTGDTQYF. The CDR3 DNA is TGTGCCTGGAGTGTACTAACAGGAGATACGCAGTATTTT.

The rearrangement uses TRBV5-6 and TRBJ2-7; D is perhaps TRBD2 (6 bases). The germline V gene encodes CDR1 SGHDT and CDR2 YYEEEE. Deletions cut 7 bases from V and 7 bases from J, with 21 bases between. The CDR3 contains 14 residues. The CDR3 DNA reads as TGTGCCAGCGCCGTCAGCCTAAGCGGAGGGGAGCAGTACTTC. Residues: CASAVSLSGGEQYF.

The J gene is TRBJ2-7, the V gene TRBV5-4; D is uncertain. The CDR3 has 13 residues. Germline-derived CDR1 and CDR2 are SGHNT and YYREEE (reference sequence). V lost 1 base and J lost 3, with 8 bases in between. The CDR3 nucleotides are TGTGCCAGCAGCTTGCCACAGAGCTACGAGCAGTACTTC. Protein product: CASSLPQSYEQYF.

At least ten counts were recorded for this clonotype. The CDR3 coding sequence is TGTGCCAGCAGTAGACAGGGCCACTCTGGAAACACCATATATTTT. Its protein is CASSRQGHSGNTIYF. The chain uses TRBV6-1 and TRBJ1-3; the match to TRBD1 covers 7 bases. CDR1 is MNHNS and CDR2 is SASEGT in the germline V gene. Losses at the gene ends were 5 bases for V and 0 bases for J; bases not matched to a gene: 4. The CDR3 totals 15 residues.

The V and J genes are TRBV6-5 and TRBJ2-5, with D hard to call. Per germline, CDR1 MNHEY and CDR2 SVGAGI. This CDR3 is built from 12 residues. Trimming pared 7 bases from V and 7 bases from J, leaving 13 bases between. In DNA, the CDR3 is TGTGCCAGCACTAGACTTGACGGGACCCAGTACTTC. Amino acid sequence: CASTRLDGTQYF.

The chain employs TRBV6-1 and TRBJ2-3, with 8 bases lining up with TRBD2. The CDR3 extends over 15 amino acids. Trimming cost V 6 bases and J 4 bases; bases outside gene matches: 9. In germline, CDR1 is MNHNS, CDR2 SASEGT. The CDR3 reads CASSISGGNPDTQYF. For the CDR3, the DNA is TGTGCCAGCAGCATAAGCGGGGGAAACCCAGATACGCAGTATTTT.

The chain has TRBV9 and TRBJ1-1, with D possibly TRBD1 on 5 matching bases. V lost 0 bases, J lost 5 bases, and 11 bases lay in between. Germline V gene data show CDR1 as SGDLS and CDR2 as YYNGEE. CDR3 length: 14 amino acids. The CDR3: CASSVGGVGTEAFF. Here the CDR3 DNA reads TGTGCCAGCAGCGTAGGGGGGGTCGGGACTGAAGCTTTCTTT. The full variable domain, with the rest looked up from reference TRBV9 and TRBJ1-1, is DSGVTQTPKHLITATGQRVTLRCSPRSGDLSVYWYQQSLDQGLQFLIQYYNGEERAKGNILERFSAQQFPDLHSELNLSSLELGDSALYFCASSVGGVGTEAFFGQGTRLTVV.

In this sample, this clonotype turned up a few times. This chain links TRBV18 with TRBJ2-3; 8 nucleotides agree with TRBD2. Germline V lookup: CDR1 KGHSH, CDR2 LQKENI. V was clipped by 6 bases and J by 2 bases; unmatched bases: 4. The CDR3 has 14 residues. The CDR3 region has the DNA TGTGCCAGCTCCCAGACTAGCGACACAGATACGCAGTATTTT. Translation: CASSQTSDTDTQYF.

This clonotype has at least ten counts. The V gene is TRBV4-2, the J gene TRBJ2-1; tentatively, D is TRBD1 or TRBD2 (5 bases each). Trimming left V 6 bases short and J 2 bases short, with 26 bases between. This CDR3 comprises 19 residues. The germline gives CDR1 LGHNA, CDR2 YNFKEQ. The CDR3: CASSPEGRGFFITYNEQFF. The DNA for the CDR3 is TGTGCCAGCAGTCCCGAGGGGAGAGGGTTTTTTATAACCTACAATGAGCAGTTCTTC.

CDR3 sequence (DNA): TGTGCCAGCAGTGACGGACCCTGGGCCGAGCAGTACTTC. As protein: CASSDGPWAEQYF. V usage is TRBV25-1 and J usage is TRBJ2-7; no clear D. V was cut by 3 bases and J by 6 bases, with 12 bases left in between. In germline, CDR1 is MGHDK, CDR2 SYGVNS. The CDR3 contains 13 residues.